This TCR beta chain is from a study of blood T cell repertoires in COVID-19. As for the study in general: Both acute and convalescent COVID-19 samples were obtained from the United States, Italy and Spain. Sources were T cells, B-cell-depleted T cells, or PBMCs; the material itself was cDNA or gDNA.

The data were produced by immunoSEQ multiplex PCR, yet TCRdb's version contains in-frame clones alone and is incomplete. Of about 270,000 clones in the sample, about 89% are singletons; the top ten hold around 1.7%. This CDR3 has 14 amino acids. Trimming stripped 3 bases from V and 2 bases from J, with 9 bases between. The germline V gene encodes CDR1 SGHTA and CDR2 FQGTGA. Sequencing input: peripheral blood. The rearrangement joins TRBV7-3 to TRBJ2-3, with D possibly being TRBD2 (5 bases). The source of this sequence is a woman in her sixties or seventies who had recovered from COVID-19. The CDR3 loop is CASSFGRDTDTQYF. In nucleotides, the CDR3 is TGTGCCAGCAGCTTCGGTCGGGACACAGATACGCAGTATTTT.